The rows below give T cell receptor beta chains drawn from one sample of a study of T cell responses to AZD1222 COVID-19 vaccine. Libraries were prepared by immunoSEQ multiplex PCR; TCRdb keeps only in-frame clonotypes and omits some of them. The table lists 150,000 or so clones, 93% of them singletons. The specimen was peripheral blood, collected on day 0 of AZD1222 vaccination. The receptors stem from an adult in good health. Each CDR3 is given with its conserved first and last residue. Fields, in order: J gene, D gene, V gene, clone size, CDR3 DNA, CDR3 protein. The D gene is left open where the match is weak. Size tells how often a clone was seen (once, few, many) or the class of an expanded clone, and some rows leave it out.

j_call: TRBJ1-2; d_call: -; v_call: TRBV10-3; clone_size: -; cdr3_nt: TGTGCCATCAGTGAAGGGACCCCTGCGCATGGCTACACCTTC; cdr3_aa: CAISEGTPAHGYTF
j_call: TRBJ1-2; d_call: -; v_call: TRBV4-1; clone_size: -; cdr3_nt: TGCGCCAGCAGCCAAAAGAGGAGTCCCTATGGCTACACCTTC; cdr3_aa: CASSQKRSPYGYTF
j_call: TRBJ2-5; d_call: -; v_call: TRBV18; clone_size: -; cdr3_nt: TGTGCCAGCTCACAGGGAAGCCAAGAGACCCAGTACTTC; cdr3_aa: CASSQGSQETQYF
j_call: TRBJ1-5; d_call: -; v_call: TRBV5-4; clone_size: -; cdr3_nt: TGTGCCAGCAGCTTGGAGAACAGTTATAGCAATCAGCCCCAGCATTTT; cdr3_aa: CASSLENSYSNQPQHF
j_call: TRBJ1-5; d_call: -; v_call: TRBV6-1; clone_size: -; cdr3_nt: TGTGCCAGCAGTGAAAAAGAGTCCCAGCCCCAGCATTTT; cdr3_aa: CASSEKESQPQHF
j_call: TRBJ2-2; d_call: -; v_call: TRBV14; clone_size: -; cdr3_nt: TGTGCCAGCAGCCGGGAAGGGCCAGTGACCCCCGGGGAGCTGTTTTTT; cdr3_aa: CASSREGPVTPGELFF
j_call: TRBJ2-2; d_call: TRBD2; v_call: TRBV11-3; clone_size: -; cdr3_nt: TGTGCCAGCAGCTTACGGATTAGCGGGGGGGCAAAGACCGGGGAGCTGTTTTTT; cdr3_aa: CASSLRISGGAKTGELFF
j_call: TRBJ1-5; d_call: -; v_call: TRBV7-2; clone_size: -; cdr3_nt: TGTGCCAGCAGCTTAGATCCAGGTAGCAATCAGCCCCAGCATTTT; cdr3_aa: CASSLDPGSNQPQHF
j_call: TRBJ1-6; d_call: -; v_call: TRBV7-9; clone_size: -; cdr3_nt: TGTGCCAGCAGCTTTGGACAGTATTCACCCCTCCACTTT; cdr3_aa: CASSFGQYSPLHF
j_call: TRBJ2-4; d_call: -; v_call: TRBV6-5; clone_size: -; cdr3_nt: TGTGCCAGCAGTCAGGGCTGGCTAGCCAAAAACATTCAGTACTTC; cdr3_aa: CASSQGWLAKNIQYF
j_call: TRBJ2-2; d_call: -; v_call: TRBV7-2; clone_size: few; cdr3_nt: TGTGCCAGCAGCTTAATTGGAGGGGGGTACACCGGGGAGCTGTTTTTT; cdr3_aa: CASSLIGGGYTGELFF
j_call: TRBJ1-4; d_call: -; v_call: TRBV5-4; clone_size: -; cdr3_nt: TGTGCCAGCAGCTTCCAGCGGGGCTTTGAAAAACTGTTTTTT; cdr3_aa: CASSFQRGFEKLFF
j_call: TRBJ2-7; d_call: TRBD1; v_call: TRBV27; clone_size: -; cdr3_nt: TGTGCCAGCAGAGTAGGGACAGGGTTCTACGAGCAGTACTTC; cdr3_aa: CASRVGTGFYEQYF
j_call: TRBJ2-2; d_call: -; v_call: TRBV19; clone_size: -; cdr3_nt: TGTGCCAGCGACACAGGGTGGGGCACCGGGGAGCTGTTTTTT; cdr3_aa: CASDTGWGTGELFF
j_call: TRBJ1-1; d_call: -; v_call: TRBV6-5; clone_size: -; cdr3_nt: TGTGCCATTCTTCGACAGGTCTTCACTGAAGCTTTCTTT; cdr3_aa: CAILRQVFTEAFF
j_call: TRBJ2-3; d_call: TRBD1; v_call: TRBV5-1; clone_size: -; cdr3_nt: TGCGCCAGCAGCCCGGACAGGTATAGCACAGATACGCAGTATTTT; cdr3_aa: CASSPDRYSTDTQYF
j_call: TRBJ2-2; d_call: TRBD2; v_call: TRBV11-3; clone_size: -; cdr3_nt: TGTGCCAGCAGACCGCCGGGACTAGCGGGGGGGGCTTTGGCCGGGGAGCTGTTTTTT; cdr3_aa: CASRPPGLAGGALAGELFF
j_call: TRBJ2-7; d_call: TRBD1; v_call: TRBV30; clone_size: -; cdr3_nt: TGTGCCTGGAGTGTGGGACAGGGCCACGAGCAGTACTTC; cdr3_aa: CAWSVGQGHEQYF
j_call: TRBJ1-6; d_call: TRBD1; v_call: TRBV11-3; clone_size: -; cdr3_nt: TGTGCCACGGGACAGGGCTCCTATAATTCACCCCTCCACTTT; cdr3_aa: CATGQGSYNSPLHF
j_call: TRBJ2-2; d_call: TRBD2; v_call: TRBV5-1; clone_size: -; cdr3_nt: TGCGCCAGCAGCTTGTCGGGGGGTGACGACGGGGAGCTGTTTTTT; cdr3_aa: CASSLSGGDDGELFF
j_call: TRBJ2-7; d_call: -; v_call: TRBV7-2; clone_size: -; cdr3_nt: TGTGCCAGCAGCCCCGGGACCTACGAGCAGTACTTC; cdr3_aa: CASSPGTYEQYF
j_call: TRBJ1-1; d_call: -; v_call: TRBV5-1; clone_size: -; cdr3_nt: TGCGCCAGCAGCTTACGGGGGGGCACTGAAGCTTTCTTT; cdr3_aa: CASSLRGGTEAFF
j_call: TRBJ2-1; d_call: TRBD2; v_call: TRBV7-6; clone_size: -; cdr3_nt: TGTGCCAGCCTCTCCTGGGGGGGCAATGAGCAGTTCTTC; cdr3_aa: CASLSWGGNEQFF
j_call: TRBJ2-5; d_call: TRBD2; v_call: TRBV7-2; clone_size: -; cdr3_nt: TGTGCCAGCAGCACATCGGGACTAAGCGAGACCCAGTACTTC; cdr3_aa: CASSTSGLSETQYF
j_call: TRBJ2-7; d_call: -; v_call: TRBV4-3; clone_size: -; cdr3_nt: TGCGCCAGCAGCCCTCGAACAGGGTACGAGCAGTACTTC; cdr3_aa: CASSPRTGYEQYF
j_call: TRBJ2-1; d_call: TRBD2; v_call: TRBV4-2; clone_size: -; cdr3_nt: TGTGCCAGCAGCCAAGATCTTCGGGGGGGGTCCTACAATGAGCAGTTCTTC; cdr3_aa: CASSQDLRGGSYNEQFF
j_call: TRBJ2-7; d_call: -; v_call: TRBV6-2/TRBV6-3; clone_size: -; cdr3_nt: TGTGCCAGCAGTTACCCCACAGGGGACGGGGGCGAGAGGTCCTACGAGCAGTACTTC; cdr3_aa: CASSYPTGDGGERSYEQYF
j_call: TRBJ1-1; d_call: -; v_call: TRBV3-1/TRBV3-2; clone_size: -; cdr3_nt: TGTGCCAGCAGCCAAGATTGGGGTGAAGCTTTCTTT; cdr3_aa: CASSQDWGEAFF
j_call: TRBJ1-6; d_call: -; v_call: TRBV2; clone_size: -; cdr3_nt: TGTGCCAGCAGTGGTCAGGGTGTTAGATCACCCCTCCACTTT; cdr3_aa: CASSGQGVRSPLHF
j_call: TRBJ1-5; d_call: -; v_call: TRBV30; clone_size: -; cdr3_nt: TGTGCCTGGTCCCCGGACGGTAATCAGCCCCAGCATTTT; cdr3_aa: CAWSPDGNQPQHF
j_call: TRBJ2-7; d_call: TRBD2; v_call: TRBV27; clone_size: -; cdr3_nt: TGTGCCAGCAGCCCGGGGCTCTCGGGGGGCGAGCAGTACTTC; cdr3_aa: CASSPGLSGGEQYF
j_call: TRBJ1-6; d_call: -; v_call: TRBV5-8; clone_size: -; cdr3_nt: TGTGCCAGCAGCGGGAATTTGGGGTCACCCCTCCACTTT; cdr3_aa: CASSGNLGSPLHF
j_call: TRBJ1-1; d_call: -; v_call: TRBV21-1; clone_size: -; cdr3_nt: TGTGCCAGAGAGGACCGTGCTTTCTTT; cdr3_aa: CAREDRAFF
j_call: TRBJ1-2; d_call: -; v_call: TRBV21-1; clone_size: -; cdr3_nt: TGTGCCAGCCCGGGACAGGGGGACGGCTACACCTTC; cdr3_aa: CASPGQGDGYTF
j_call: TRBJ2-5; d_call: TRBD1; v_call: TRBV27; clone_size: -; cdr3_nt: TGTGCCAGCAGTTTACTCGGACAGGGGCAAGAGACCCAGTACTTC; cdr3_aa: CASSLLGQGQETQYF
j_call: TRBJ2-3; d_call: -; v_call: TRBV10-3; clone_size: -; cdr3_nt: TGTGCCATCAGTGAGATGCGGGGCAGCACAGATACGCAGTATTTT; cdr3_aa: CAISEMRGSTDTQYF
j_call: TRBJ1-2; d_call: -; v_call: TRBV28; clone_size: -; cdr3_nt: TGTGCCAGCAGCCCTGGGGGTCGCTATGGCTACACCTTC; cdr3_aa: CASSPGGRYGYTF
j_call: TRBJ2-1; d_call: -; v_call: TRBV7-6; clone_size: -; cdr3_nt: TGTGCCAGCAGCTATTACAATGAGCAGTTCTTC; cdr3_aa: CASSYYNEQFF
j_call: TRBJ2-7; d_call: TRBD1; v_call: TRBV11-3; clone_size: -; cdr3_nt: TGTGCCAGCAGCTTAGAGACTGGGACAGGCGGATCCTACGAGCAGTACTTC; cdr3_aa: CASSLETGTGGSYEQYF
j_call: TRBJ1-3; d_call: -; v_call: TRBV7-9; clone_size: once; cdr3_nt: TGTGCCAGCAGCTTGATAAAGGACGTTACCTACTCTGGAAACACCATATATTTT; cdr3_aa: CASSLIKDVTYSGNTIYF
j_call: TRBJ2-5; d_call: -; v_call: TRBV6-5; clone_size: -; cdr3_nt: TGTGCCAGCAGTTACTCGGGAACAGCTCAAGAGACCCAGTACTTC; cdr3_aa: CASSYSGTAQETQYF
j_call: TRBJ2-5; d_call: -; v_call: TRBV28; clone_size: few; cdr3_nt: TGTGCCAGCAGTTTTGCGGGGGCGGTGGAGACCCAGTACTTC; cdr3_aa: CASSFAGAVETQYF
j_call: TRBJ1-5; d_call: -; v_call: TRBV27; clone_size: once; cdr3_nt: TGTGCCAGCAAACTCAATCAGCCCCAGCATTTT; cdr3_aa: CASKLNQPQHF
j_call: TRBJ1-6; d_call: -; v_call: TRBV18; clone_size: once; cdr3_nt: TGTGCCAGCTCACCTAAGGGCGGCTCCTATAATTCACCCCTCCACTTT; cdr3_aa: CASSPKGGSYNSPLHF
j_call: TRBJ1-3; d_call: -; v_call: TRBV18; clone_size: -; cdr3_nt: TGTGCCAGCTCACCAACGGGGCCGCCTGGAAACACCATATATTTT; cdr3_aa: CASSPTGPPGNTIYF
j_call: TRBJ1-2; d_call: -; v_call: TRBV28; clone_size: -; cdr3_nt: TGTGCCAGCAGTTTGCCACTCCTCCTCTATGGCTACACCTTC; cdr3_aa: CASSLPLLLYGYTF